The 29 T cell receptor beta chains given below trace back to one sample, sequenced in a study of blood T cell repertoires in COVID-19. Some clones are missing from TCRdb's copy, which holds only in-frame ones; the method was immunoSEQ multiplex PCR. This sample has about 58,000 clones, with around 85% found just once. The specimen was peripheral blood. The source is a woman in her sixties or seventies with active COVID-19.

The chain recombines TRBV11-1 with TRBJ2-3; 9 nucleotides match TRBD1. Germline V gives CDR1 SGHAT, CDR2 FQDESV (reference sequence). V was pared by 4 bases and J by 2 bases, with 4 bases of the junction left unmatched. This CDR3 has 15 amino acids. CDR3 region: CASSSRDRVTDTQYF. As DNA, the CDR3 is TGTGCCAGCAGCTCCCGGGACAGGGTCACAGATACGCAGTATTTT.

The chain links TRBV7-8 to TRBJ2-2; D call uncertain. Trimming pared 3 bases from V and 1 base from J, leaving 9 bases between. CDR3 length: 15 residues. Germline values: CDR1 SGHVS, CDR2 FQNEAQ. The CDR3 loop reads CASSFRALNTGELFF. Here the CDR3 DNA reads TGTGCCAGCAGCTTTCGAGCCTTGAACACCGGGGAGCTGTTTTTT. Full variable domain (rest looked up from reference TRBV7-8 and TRBJ2-2): GAGVSQSPRYKVAKRGQDVALRCDPISGHVSLFWYQQALGQGPEFLTYFQNEAQLDKSGLPSDRFFAERPEGSVSTLKIQRTQQEDSAVYLCASSFRALNTGELFFGEGSRLTVL.

This chain connects TRBV6-6 to TRBJ1-1; TRBD1 is a possible D gene (6 bases). The V gene lost 5 bases and the J gene lost 10 bases, with 11 bases spanning the gap. The length of the CDR3 is 11 residues. Germline V gene data show CDR1 as MNHNY and CDR2 as SVGAGI (reference sequence). This CDR3 is CASSLQGGAFF. DNA of the CDR3: TGTGCCAGCAGTCTACAGGGTGGAGCTTTCTTT.

The gene calls are TRBV7-6 and TRBJ2-5; possible D gene TRBD2, 6 bases. V lost 0 bases and J 1 base, leaving 12 bases between the germline ends. Looked up from germline, CDR1 is SGHVS and CDR2 is FNYEAQ. This CDR3 has 16 amino acids. The CDR3 bases are TGTGCCAGCAGCTTAGCTAGCGGAGTCCTCCAAGAGACCCAGTACTTC. Protein product: CASSLASGVLQETQYF. Variable domain in full (rest from reference TRBV7-6 and TRBJ2-5): GAGVSQSPRYKVTKRGQDVALRCDPISGHVSLYWYRQALGQGPEFLTYFNYEAQQDKSGLPNDRFSAERPEGSISTLTIQRTEQRDSAMYRCASSLASGVLQETQYFGPGTRLLVL.

In its sample, this clone was seen once. V usage is TRBV28 and J usage is TRBJ1-1; a possible D gene is TRBD1 (6 bases). The length of the CDR3 is 15 residues. Germline CDR1 and CDR2: MDHEN and SYDVKM. The V gene lost 6 bases and the J gene lost 3 bases, with 17 bases spanning the gap. The CDR3 spells CASSFPGEGDTEAFF. CDR3 sequence (DNA): TGTGCCAGCAGCTTCCCAGGGGAGGGAGACACTGAAGCTTTCTTT.

The gene calls are TRBV25-1 and TRBJ1-2; 11 bases align to TRBD1. Trimming at V came to 2 bases and at J to 11 bases, leaving 4 bases not matched to a gene. CDR1 and CDR2 from the germline V gene are MGHDK and SYGVNS. The CDR3 contains 13 residues. CDR3 loop: CASSEPGQGVYTF. CDR3 in DNA: TGTGCCAGCAGTGAACCGGGACAGGGGGTTTACACCTTC.

This chain uses TRBV25-1 with TRBJ2-5; D is uncertain. The germline gives CDR1 MGHDK, CDR2 SYGVNS. This CDR3 region has 15 residues. V lost 1 base and J lost 3, with 12 bases in between. CDR3 sequence (DNA): TGTGCCAGCAGTGAATTTAAAACAGAAGAAGAGACCCAGTACTTC. This codes for CASSEFKTEEETQYF.

J is TRBJ2-3 and V is TRBV7-3; 7 positions agree with TRBD2. Trimming took 5 bases from V and 12 from J; bases not matched to a gene: 14. This CDR3 comprises 14 residues. Per the germline V gene, CDR1 is SGHTA and CDR2 is FQGTGA. DNA for the CDR3: TGTGCCAGCAGCACCGGGACTAATGGACCAGTTCAGTATTTT. Protein product: CASSTGTNGPVQYF.

This clone showed up just once. This chain connects TRBV5-1 to TRBJ2-5; 10 positions match TRBD2. CDR3 length equals 17 residues. V dropped 0 bases and J dropped 5; count of bases not matched to a gene: 10. CDR1 and CDR2 (germline): SGHRS, YFSETQ. The CDR3 bases are TGCGCCAGCAGCTTGGTGCCAGCGGGAGGGCCGGAGGAGACCCAGTACTTC. It yields the protein CASSLVPAGGPEETQYF.

This chain links TRBV10-2 with TRBJ2-7; D might be TRBD1 (7 bases). This CDR3 comprises 12 residues. V shed 11 bases and J shed 7 bases, with 18 bases lying between them. Per the germline V gene, CDR1 is WSHSY and CDR2 is SAAADI. Here the CDR3 reads CAVGGTEGEQYF. CDR3 sequence (DNA): TGCGCCGTTGGAGGGACAGAGGGAGAGCAGTACTTC.

The CDR3 bases are TGTGCCAGCTCACCACGGGGCCATGAAGCTTTCTTT. The encoded protein is CASSPRGHEAFF. The rearrangement links TRBV18 to TRBJ1-1, with a tentative D call TRBD1 (5 bases). The germline V and J ends were trimmed by 1 base and 7 bases, with 7 bases remaining between them. CDR3 length: 12 residues. CDR1 KGHSH and CDR2 LQKENI come from the germline V gene. The whole variable domain, remainder taken from reference TRBV18 and TRBJ1-1, is NAGVMQNPRHLVRRRGQEARLRCSPMKGHSHVYWYRQLPEEGLKFMVYLQKENIIDESGMPKERFSAEFPKEGPSILRIQQVVRGDSAAYFCASSPRGHEAFFGQGTRLTVV.

The chain combines TRBV5-6 with TRBJ2-7, with D maybe TRBD1 (5 bases). Trimming took off 4 bases at V and 4 bases at J, with 9 bases between the two ends. This CDR3 spans 12 amino acids. Germline V gene lookup returns CDR1 SGHDT and CDR2 YYEEEE. The CDR3 sequence: CASSLTEYEQYF. DNA of the CDR3: TGTGCCAGCAGCCTGACAGAATACGAGCAGTACTTC.

The gene calls are TRBV28 and TRBJ1-4; 9 bases map to TRBD1. The CDR3 runs 15 residues. V lost 3 bases to trimming and J lost 9 bases; unmatched junction nucleotides: 8. Germline CDR1 and CDR2: MDHEN and SYDVKM. CDR3 coding DNA: TGTGCCAGCAGTTTTCCCGGGACAGGGAGGAAAAAACTGTTTTTT. Translating gives CASSFPGTGRKKLFF. Full variable domain (outside the CDR3, taken from reference TRBV28 and TRBJ1-4): DVKVTQSSRYLVKRTGEKVFLECVQDMDHENMFWYRQDPGLGLRLIYFSYDVKMKEKGDIPEGYSVSREKKERFSLILESASTNQTSMYLCASSFPGTGRKKLFFGSGTQLSVL.

This rearrangement joins TRBV7-8 to TRBJ1-4; TRBD1 matches 12 bases. Germline lookup yields CDR1 SGHVS and CDR2 FQNEAQ. The CDR3 is 14 residues long. Trimming took 5 bases from V and 10 from J; bases not matched to a gene: 5. CDR3 residues: CASSQGQGAGKLFF. In DNA form, the CDR3 reads TGTGCCAGCAGCCAGGGACAGGGGGCCGGAAAACTGTTTTTT.

This sequence joins TRBV19 and TRBJ2-1; possibly TRBD2 for D (5 bases). Trimming removed 3 bases at V and 15 bases at J, with 18 bases between. CDR1 and CDR2 from the germline V gene are LNHDA and SQIVND (reference sequence). This CDR3 spans 13 amino acids. The CDR3 nucleotides read TGTGCCAGTAGTATTAGGATCCGGGAAGATCCGTTCTTC. As protein: CASSIRIREDPFF.

This clone has just one count. The chain has TRBV5-6 and TRBJ2-1; 9 bases agree with TRBD2. V lost 0 bases, J lost 9 bases, and 4 bases stayed unmatched. This CDR3 contains 14 residues. CDR1 SGHDT and CDR2 YYEEEE come from the germline V gene. CDR3 amino acids: CASSLGGRASEQFF. CDR3 DNA: TGTGCCAGCAGCTTGGGCGGGAGGGCCAGTGAGCAGTTCTTC.

The J gene is TRBJ2-1, the V gene TRBV5-5; TRBD2 is a possible D gene (5 bases). V lost 2 bases, J lost 6 bases, and 6 bases lay in between. The germline V gene encodes CDR1 SGHKS and CDR2 YYEKEE (reference sequence). The CDR3 runs to 12 residues. CDR3 in DNA: TGTGCCAGCAGCTTTACTAGCAATGAGCAGTTCTTC. Encoded protein: CASSFTSNEQFF.

The V call is TRBV18, the J call TRBJ1-1, with 8 nucleotides matching TRBD1. This CDR3 spans 15 amino acids. Trimming at V came to 3 bases and at J to 3 bases, leaving 6 bases not matched to a gene. Germline-derived CDR1 and CDR2 are KGHSH and LQKENI. CDR3: CASSPLIQGDTEAFF. The CDR3 coding sequence is TGTGCCAGCTCACCGCTTATACAGGGGGACACTGAAGCTTTCTTT. The full variable domain, rest sourced from reference TRBV18 and TRBJ1-1, is NAGVMQNPRHLVRRRGQEARLRCSPMKGHSHVYWYRQLPEEGLKFMVYLQKENIIDESGMPKERFSAEFPKEGPSILRIQQVVRGDSAAYFCASSPLIQGDTEAFFGQGTRLTVV.

The J gene is TRBJ2-2, the V gene TRBV7-8; a weak D match, TRBD1 (5 bases). Germline lookup yields CDR1 SGHVS and CDR2 FQNEAQ. The CDR3 covers 16 residues. V was shortened by 0 bases and J by 4 bases, with 12 bases between the two germline ends. DNA of the CDR3: TGTGCCAGCAGCTTAGCGGCAGGGTCGAGCACCGGGGAGCTGTTTTTT. Its translation is CASSLAAGSSTGELFF.

The J gene is TRBJ2-1, the V gene TRBV7-3; perhaps TRBD2 as D (6 bases). The germline V gene has CDR1 SGHTA and CDR2 FQGTGA. V shed 5 bases and J shed 1 base, with 12 bases lying between them. The CDR3 has 15 amino acids. CDR3 in DNA: TGTGCCAGCAGCAGTAGCGGAGTATCCTACAATGAGCAGTTCTTC. Protein: CASSSSGVSYNEQFF.

The chain carries TRBV15 and TRBJ2-1; 7 bases line up with TRBD1. V lost 5 bases to trimming and J lost 0 bases; unmatched junction nucleotides: 7. Germline V CDR1 and CDR2: LNHNV, YYDKDF (reference sequence). The CDR3 has 16 residues. CDR3 residues: CATSGRQGISYNEQFF. As DNA, the CDR3 is TGTGCCACCAGCGGAAGACAGGGCATCTCCTACAATGAGCAGTTCTTC.

The rearrangement uses TRBV11-3 and TRBJ2-3; 9 bases are a match to TRBD2. The J segment lost 0 bases and the V segment lost 4 bases, leaving 5 bases of the junction unmatched. Germline loops: CDR1 SGHNT, CDR2 YENEEA. The CDR3 sequence is 16 residues long. CDR3 nucleotides: TGTGCCAGCAGCTATACTAGCGGGCCAAGCACAGATACGCAGTATTTT. It codes for CASSYTSGPSTDTQYF.

The chain's CDR3 is CASKDDRRMNTEAFF. The CDR3 nucleotides read TGTGCCAGCAAGGACGACAGACGAATGAACACTGAAGCTTTCTTT. V usage is TRBV6-5 and J usage is TRBJ1-1, with D possibly matching TRBD1 (5 bases). The CDR3 has 15 residues. Germline loops: CDR1 MNHEY, CDR2 SVGAGI. V lost 7 bases and J 0 bases, leaving 15 bases between the germline ends.

The rearrangement joins TRBV11-2 to TRBJ2-1; D ambiguous. The length of the CDR3 is 13 residues. Deletions cut 5 bases from V and 6 bases from J, with 11 bases between. From germline, CDR1 is SGHAT and CDR2 FQNNGV. The CDR3 is CASSPFSFNEQFF. In DNA form, the CDR3 reads TGTGCCAGCAGCCCCTTTAGTTTCAATGAGCAGTTCTTC.

The chain links TRBV6-2 or TRBV6-3 to TRBJ2-5; 9 bases are a match to TRBD1. CDR1 MNHEY and CDR2 SVGEGT come from the germline V gene. Trimming cost V 6 bases and J 2 bases; bases outside gene matches: 7. The CDR3 loop spans 15 amino acids. The CDR3 region has the DNA TGTGCCAGCAGCTTACCGGGACAGGGACAAGAGACCCAGTACTTC. Translation gives CASSLPGQGQETQYF.

The V and J genes are TRBV3-1 (or the pseudogene TRBV3-2) and TRBJ2-7; a weak D match, TRBD2 (5 bases). Trimming cost V 4 bases and J 5 bases, with 12 bases left between them. The CDR3 consists of 13 residues. Germline V lookup: CDR1 LGHDT, CDR2 YNNKEL (reference sequence). The CDR3 here is CASSPQEADEQYF. In DNA form, the CDR3 reads TGTGCCAGCAGCCCCCAGGAGGCCGACGAGCAGTACTTC.

The J gene is TRBJ1-1, the V gene TRBV5-4, with 8 bases aligning to TRBD1. V was pared by 3 bases and J by 2 bases, with 9 bases of the junction left unmatched. The CDR3 consists of 16 residues. Germline V lookup: CDR1 SGHNT, CDR2 YYREEE (reference sequence). The CDR3: CASSSGQGGANTEAFF. The CDR3 region has the DNA TGTGCCAGCAGCTCAGGACAGGGTGGGGCAAACACTGAAGCTTTCTTT. The full variable domain, with the rest looked up from reference TRBV5-4 and TRBJ1-1, is ETGVTQSPTHLIKTRGQQVTLRCSSQSGHNTVSWYQQALGQGPQFIFQYYREEENGRGNFPPRFSGLQFPNYSSELNVNALELDDSALYLCASSSGQGGANTEAFFGQGTRLTVV.

J is TRBJ2-1 and V is TRBV5-8, with D tentatively TRBD2 (5 bases). Germline CDR1 and CDR2: SGHTS and YDEGEE. This CDR3 comprises 13 residues. Trimming removed 0 bases from V and 6 bases from J, with 7 bases in between. The CDR3 nucleotides read TGTGCCAGCAGCTTGGTTACTAGCAATGAGCAGTTCTTC. This sequence encodes CASSLVTSNEQFF. The full variable domain, completed using reference TRBV5-8 and TRBJ2-1, is EAGVTQSPTHLIKTRGQQATLRCSPISGHTSVYWYQQALGLGLQFLLWYDEGEERNRGNFPPRFSGRQFPNYSSELNVNALELEDSALYLCASSLVTSNEQFFGPGTRLTVL.

V usage is TRBV28 and J usage is TRBJ2-7; 8 bases line up with TRBD1. The CDR3 is made up of 14 amino acids. Trimming at V came to 3 bases and at J to 4 bases, leaving 5 bases not matched to a gene. Germline values: CDR1 MDHEN, CDR2 SYDVKM. The CDR3 sequence is CASSFGQGWYEQYF. CDR3 DNA: TGTGCCAGCAGTTTCGGACAGGGATGGTACGAGCAGTACTTC. Filled out from reference TRBV28 and TRBJ2-7, the complete variable domain reads DVKVTQSSRYLVKRTGEKVFLECVQDMDHENMFWYRQDPGLGLRLIYFSYDVKMKEKGDIPEGYSVSREKKERFSLILESASTNQTSMYLCASSFGQGWYEQYFGPGTRLTVT.